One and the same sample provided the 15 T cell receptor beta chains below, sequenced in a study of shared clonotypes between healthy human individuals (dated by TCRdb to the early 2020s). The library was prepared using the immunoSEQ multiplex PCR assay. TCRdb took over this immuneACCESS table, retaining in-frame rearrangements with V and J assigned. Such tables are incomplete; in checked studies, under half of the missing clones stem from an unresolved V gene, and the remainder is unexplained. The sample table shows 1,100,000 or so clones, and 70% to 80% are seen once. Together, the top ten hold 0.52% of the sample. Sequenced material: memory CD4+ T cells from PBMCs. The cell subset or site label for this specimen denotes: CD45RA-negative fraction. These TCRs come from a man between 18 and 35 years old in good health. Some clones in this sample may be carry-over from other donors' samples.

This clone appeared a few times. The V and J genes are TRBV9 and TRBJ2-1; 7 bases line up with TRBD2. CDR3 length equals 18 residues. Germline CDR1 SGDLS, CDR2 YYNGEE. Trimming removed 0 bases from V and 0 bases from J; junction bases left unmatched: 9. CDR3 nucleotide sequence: TGTGCCAGCAGCGTAGGTGGGAGGGCCCCTCCCTCCTACAATGAGCAGTTCTTC. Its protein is CASSVGGRAPPSYNEQFF.

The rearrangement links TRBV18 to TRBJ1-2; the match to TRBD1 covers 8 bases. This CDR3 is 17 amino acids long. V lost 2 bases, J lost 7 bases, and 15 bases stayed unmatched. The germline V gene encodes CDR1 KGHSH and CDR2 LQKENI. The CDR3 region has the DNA TGTGCCAGCTCACCAGGGCAGGGGGCTTATGAAATGAGTGGCTACACCTTC. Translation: CASSPGQGAYEMSGYTF. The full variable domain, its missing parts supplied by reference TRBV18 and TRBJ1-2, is NAGVMQNPRHLVRRRGQEARLRCSPMKGHSHVYWYRQLPEEGLKFMVYLQKENIIDESGMPKERFSAEFPKEGPSILRIQQVVRGDSAAYFCASSPGQGAYEMSGYTFGSGTRLTVV.

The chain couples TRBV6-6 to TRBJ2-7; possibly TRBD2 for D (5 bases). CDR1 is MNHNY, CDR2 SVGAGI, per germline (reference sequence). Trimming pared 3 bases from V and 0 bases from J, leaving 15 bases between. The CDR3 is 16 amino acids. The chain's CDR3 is CASSYTSPGNSYEQYF. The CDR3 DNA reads TGTGCCAGCAGTTATACTAGTCCTGGCAACTCCTACGAGCAGTACTTC.

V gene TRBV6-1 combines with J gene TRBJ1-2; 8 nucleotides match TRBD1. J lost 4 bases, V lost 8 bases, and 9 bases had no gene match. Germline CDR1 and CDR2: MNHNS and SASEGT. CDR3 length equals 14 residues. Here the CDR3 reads CASARPTGGYGYTF. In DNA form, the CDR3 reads TGTGCCAGCGCTCGCCCCACAGGGGGCTATGGCTACACCTTC.

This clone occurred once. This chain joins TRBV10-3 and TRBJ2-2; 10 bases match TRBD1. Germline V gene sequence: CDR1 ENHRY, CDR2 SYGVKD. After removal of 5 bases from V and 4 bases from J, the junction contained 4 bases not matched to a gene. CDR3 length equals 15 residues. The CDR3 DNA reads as TGTGCCATCAGTCCCGGGACAGGGGTCACCGGGGAGCTGTTTTTT. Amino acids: CAISPGTGVTGELFF.

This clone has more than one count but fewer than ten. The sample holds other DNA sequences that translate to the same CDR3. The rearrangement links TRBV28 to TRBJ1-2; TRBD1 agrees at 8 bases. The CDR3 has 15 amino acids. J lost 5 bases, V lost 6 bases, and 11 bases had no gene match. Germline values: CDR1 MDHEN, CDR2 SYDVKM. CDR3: CASSLSGGAGYGYTF. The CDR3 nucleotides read TGTGCCAGCAGCCTATCAGGGGGCGCTGGGTATGGCTACACCTTC.

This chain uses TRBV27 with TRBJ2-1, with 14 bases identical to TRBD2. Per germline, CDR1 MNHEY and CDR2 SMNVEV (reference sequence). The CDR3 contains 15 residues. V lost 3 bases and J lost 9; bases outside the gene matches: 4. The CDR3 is CASSFGTSGRGEQFF. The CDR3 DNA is TGTGCCAGCAGTTTCGGGACTAGCGGGAGAGGTGAGCAGTTCTTC.

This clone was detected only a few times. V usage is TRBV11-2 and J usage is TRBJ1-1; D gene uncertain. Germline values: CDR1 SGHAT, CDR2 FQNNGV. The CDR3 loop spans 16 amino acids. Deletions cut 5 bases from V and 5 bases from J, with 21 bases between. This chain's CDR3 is CASSLPSGSGKTEAFF. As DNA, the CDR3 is TGTGCCAGCAGCCTGCCGTCGGGTTCGGGGAAGACTGAAGCTTTCTTT.

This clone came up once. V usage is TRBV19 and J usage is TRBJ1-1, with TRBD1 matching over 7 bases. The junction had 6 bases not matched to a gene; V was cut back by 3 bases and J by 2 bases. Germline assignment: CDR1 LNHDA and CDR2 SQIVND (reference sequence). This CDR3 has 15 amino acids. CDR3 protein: CASSIPGTANTEAFF. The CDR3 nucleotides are TGTGCCAGTAGTATCCCCGGGACAGCAAACACTGAAGCTTTCTTT.

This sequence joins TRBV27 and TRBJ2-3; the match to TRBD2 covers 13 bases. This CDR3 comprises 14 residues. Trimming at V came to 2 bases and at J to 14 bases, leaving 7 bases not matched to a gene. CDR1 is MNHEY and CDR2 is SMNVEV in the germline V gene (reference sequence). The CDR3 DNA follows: TGTGCCAGCAGTTTAGTGGGACTAGCGGGACTGATGTATTTT. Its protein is CASSLVGLAGLMYF.

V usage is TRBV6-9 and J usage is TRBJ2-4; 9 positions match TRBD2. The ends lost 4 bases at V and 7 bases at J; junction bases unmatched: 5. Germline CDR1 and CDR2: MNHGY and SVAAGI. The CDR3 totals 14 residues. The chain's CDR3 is CASSSSGRTNIQYF. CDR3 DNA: TGTGCCAGCAGTTCCAGCGGGAGGACTAACATTCAGTACTTC.

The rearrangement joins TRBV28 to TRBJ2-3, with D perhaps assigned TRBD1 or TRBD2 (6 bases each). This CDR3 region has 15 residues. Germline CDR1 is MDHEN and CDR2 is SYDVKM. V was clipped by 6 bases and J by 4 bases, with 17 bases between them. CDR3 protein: CASRKGGLDADTQYF. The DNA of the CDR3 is TGTGCCAGCAGGAAGGGGGGCCTAGACGCAGATACGCAGTATTTT.

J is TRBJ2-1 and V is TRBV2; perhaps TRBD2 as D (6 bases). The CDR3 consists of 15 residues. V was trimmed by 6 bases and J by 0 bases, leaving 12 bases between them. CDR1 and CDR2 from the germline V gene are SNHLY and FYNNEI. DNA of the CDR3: TGTGCCAGCAGATTAGCGGTGCCCTCCTACAATGAGCAGTTCTTC. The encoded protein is CASRLAVPSYNEQFF.

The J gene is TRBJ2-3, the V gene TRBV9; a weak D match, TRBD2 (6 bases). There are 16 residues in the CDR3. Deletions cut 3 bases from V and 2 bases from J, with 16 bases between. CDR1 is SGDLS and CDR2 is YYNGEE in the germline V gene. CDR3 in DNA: TGTGCCAGCAGCGCCCGGTGGGGAGGTGTCACAGATACGCAGTATTTT. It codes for CASSARWGGVTDTQYF.

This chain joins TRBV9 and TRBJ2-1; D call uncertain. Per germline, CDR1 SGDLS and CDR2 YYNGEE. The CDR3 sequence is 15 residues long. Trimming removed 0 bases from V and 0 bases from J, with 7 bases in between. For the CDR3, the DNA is TGTGCCAGCAGCGTAGCGGCGGACTCCTACAATGAGCAGTTCTTC. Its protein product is CASSVAADSYNEQFF.